The T cell receptor beta chain under discussion was sequenced for a study of cytomegalovirus exposure and HLA in healthy donors. Across the whole study: T cells numbering around 180 million yielded some 100 million unique TCR beta sequences in an earlier analysis. Points from the study as a whole: In a later analysis, donors in an Asian-associated ancestry cluster reportedly had fewer N-insertions in productive TCRs than the cohort mean. Previous analysis showed most TCR beta V segments were productive about 87% or about 30% of the time. A few of the chains that were CMV-associated were confirmed in vitro to be specific for CMV antigens.

The germline V gene encodes CDR1 ENHRY and CDR2 SYGVKD. The CDR3 totals 14 residues. The junction had 5 bases not matched to a gene; V was cut back by 5 bases and J by 4 bases. Primers: 60 Vbeta forward and 13 Jbeta reverse. Method: immunoSEQ multiplex PCR; TCRdb's copy keeps in-frame clones and lacks some. This table holds more than 90,000 clones, about 85% found once. Comments on this clone: As yet, its antigen is unknown.

The specimen was PBMCs. The TCR sequence derives from a man younger than 40 in good health and CMV-seronegative. The chain couples TRBV10-3 to TRBJ2-7; 10 nucleotides align to TRBD1. CDR3 region: CAISLTGGQYEQYF. In nucleotides, the CDR3 is TGTGCCATCAGTCTGACAGGGGGCCAGTACGAGCAGTACTTC.